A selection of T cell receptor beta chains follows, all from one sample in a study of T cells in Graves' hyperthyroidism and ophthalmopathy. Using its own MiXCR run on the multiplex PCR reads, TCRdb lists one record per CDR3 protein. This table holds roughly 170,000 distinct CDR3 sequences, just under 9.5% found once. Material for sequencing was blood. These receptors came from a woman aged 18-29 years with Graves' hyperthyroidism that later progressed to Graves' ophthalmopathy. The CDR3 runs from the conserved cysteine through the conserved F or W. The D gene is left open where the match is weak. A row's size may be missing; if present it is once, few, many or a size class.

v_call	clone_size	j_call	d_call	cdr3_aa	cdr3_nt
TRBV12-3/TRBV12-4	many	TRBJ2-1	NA	CASSFERSSYNEQFF	TGTGCCAGCAGTTTCGAACGGAGCTCCTACAATGAGCAGTTCTTC
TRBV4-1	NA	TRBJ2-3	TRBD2	CASSRLAASTDTQYF	TGCGCCAGCAGTCGACTAGCGGCTTCCACAGATACGCAGTATTTT
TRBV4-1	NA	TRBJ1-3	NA	CASSRDGTGTQQPNTIYF	TGCGCCAGCAGCCGAGATGGGACCGGGACCCAGCAACCTAACACCATATATTTT
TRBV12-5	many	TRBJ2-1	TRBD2	CASGLVGGLAGGDRQFF	TGTGCTAGTGGTTTGGTAGGGGGGCTAGCGGGGGGGGATAGGCAGTTCTTC
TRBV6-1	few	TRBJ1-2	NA	CASSPRDGRVANYGYTF	TGTGCCAGCAGCCCCAGGGACGGTCGAGTAGCTAACTATGGCTACACCTTC
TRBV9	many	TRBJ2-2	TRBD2	CASSVSGSTTGELFF	TGTGCCAGCAGCGTTAGCGGGAGCACCACCGGGGAGCTGTTTTTT
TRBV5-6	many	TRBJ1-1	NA	CASSPPDLTGQAFF	TGTGCCAGCAGCCCGCCCGATCTGACAGGCCAAGCTTTCTTT
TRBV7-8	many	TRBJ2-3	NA	CASSRTTTDTQYF	TGTGCCAGCAGCCGGACCACCACAGATACGCAGTATTTT
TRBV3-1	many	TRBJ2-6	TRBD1	CASSQVPTGAGANVLTF	TGTGCCAGCAGCCAAGTCCCCACAGGGGCTGGGGCCAACGTCCTGACTTTC
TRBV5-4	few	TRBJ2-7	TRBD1	CASSPSLWGQGSAYEQYF	TGTGCCAGCAGCCCGTCTTTATGGGGACAGGGGTCCGCCTACGAGCAGTACTTC
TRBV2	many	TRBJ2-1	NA	CASRGGNNEQFF	TGTGCCAGCAGGGGCGGCAACAATGAGCAGTTCTTC
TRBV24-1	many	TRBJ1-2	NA	CATSDARYGYTF	TGTGCCACCAGTGACGCTCGCTATGGCTACACCTTC
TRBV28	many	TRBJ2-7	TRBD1	CASSEDRAVDEQYF	TGTGCCAGCAGTGAAGACAGGGCTGTAGACGAGCAGTACTTC
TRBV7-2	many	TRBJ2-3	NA	CASSLLARGPTDTQYF	TGTGCCAGCAGTCTCCTAGCGAGAGGGCCCACAGATACGCAGTATTTT
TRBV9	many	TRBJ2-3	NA	CASSVAGVADTQYF	TGTGCCAGCAGCGTAGCAGGGGTCGCAGATACGCAGTATTTT
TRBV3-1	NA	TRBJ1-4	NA	CASSQVRILGPRNEKLFF	TGTGCCAGCAGCCAAGTGAGGATTTTGGGACCAAGAAATGAAAAACTGTTTTTT
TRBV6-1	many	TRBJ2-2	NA	CASRGERFTGELFF	TGTGCCAGCAGAGGGGAGCGGTTCACCGGGGAGCTGTTTTTT
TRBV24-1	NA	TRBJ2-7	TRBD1	CATSDPRGPVNRGRYEQYF	TGTGCCACCAGTGATCCACGTGGACCGGTGAACAGGGGACGGTACGAGCAGTACTTC
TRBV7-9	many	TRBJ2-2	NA	CASSSDNTGELFF	TGTGCCAGCAGCTCGGACAACACCGGGGAGCTGTTTTTT
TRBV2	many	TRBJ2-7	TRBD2	CASSEWTSGSYEQYF	TGTGCCAGCAGTGAGTGGACTAGCGGGAGTTACGAGCAGTACTTC
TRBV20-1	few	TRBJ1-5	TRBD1	CSARPRTGGGYSNQPQHF	TGCAGTGCTAGACCTAGGACAGGAGGGGGGTATAGCAATCAGCCCCAGCATTTT
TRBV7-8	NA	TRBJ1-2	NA	CASQEGDLGGGYTF	TGTGCCAGCCAAGAAGGTGACTTAGGGGGTGGCTACACCTTC
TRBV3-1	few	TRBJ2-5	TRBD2	CASSQVVPGLAGAQETQYF	TGTGCCAGCAGCCAAGTGGTTCCGGGACTAGCGGGGGCCCAAGAGACCCAGTACTTC
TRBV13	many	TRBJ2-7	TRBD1	CASSYAWTGAHEQYF	TGTGCCAGCAGCTACGCTTGGACAGGGGCGCACGAGCAGTACTTC
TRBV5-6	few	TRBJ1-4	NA	CASSLVGRGGEKLFF	TGTGCCAGCAGCTTGGTTGGCAGGGGAGGTGAAAAACTGTTTTTT
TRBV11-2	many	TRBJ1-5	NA	CASHRQADSNQPQHF	TGTGCCAGCCACAGACAGGCCGATAGCAATCAGCCCCAGCATTTT
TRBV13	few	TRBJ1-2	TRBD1	CASSSDRTWYGYTF	TGTGCCAGCAGCTCGGACAGGACTTGGTATGGCTACACCTTC
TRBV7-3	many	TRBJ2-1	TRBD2	CASSFSSRGDEQFF	TGTGCCAGCAGCTTTTCTAGCCGGGGGGATGAGCAGTTCTTC
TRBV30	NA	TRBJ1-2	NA	CAWIGPNYGYTF	TGTGCCTGGATAGGTCCAAACTATGGCTACACCTTC
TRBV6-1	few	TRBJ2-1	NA	CASSDSGDYNEQFF	TGTGCCAGCAGTGACTCCGGGGACTACAATGAGCAGTTCTTC
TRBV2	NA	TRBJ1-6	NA	CASSWTVLNSPLHF	TGTGCCAGCAGTTGGACAGTGCTCAATTCACCCCTCCACTTT
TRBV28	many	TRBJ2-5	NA	CASSLGGARSQETQYF	TGTGCCAGCAGTTTAGGAGGTGCGCGGAGCCAAGAGACCCAGTACTTC
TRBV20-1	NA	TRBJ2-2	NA	CSAMDISTGELFF	TGCAGTGCCATGGACATCTCCACCGGGGAGCTGTTTTTT
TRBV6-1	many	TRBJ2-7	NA	CASRNTEQYF	TGTGCCTCCAGGAACACCGAGCAGTACTTC
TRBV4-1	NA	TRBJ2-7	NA	CASSQGPHYEQYF	TGCGCCAGCAGCCAAGGACCACACTACGAGCAGTACTTC
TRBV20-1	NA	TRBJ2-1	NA	CSARGVGGSYNEQFF	TGCAGTGCTAGAGGAGTTGGGGGCTCCTACAATGAGCAGTTCTTC
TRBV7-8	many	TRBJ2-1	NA	CASSLVVAGNLYNEQFF	TGTGCCAGCAGCTTAGTAGTGGCGGGCAATCTCTACAATGAGCAGTTCTTC
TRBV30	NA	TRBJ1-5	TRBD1	CAWRGTGQNQPQHF	TGTGCCTGGAGGGGGACAGGCCAAAATCAGCCCCAGCATTTT
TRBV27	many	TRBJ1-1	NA	CASKFGGEAFF	TGTGCCAGCAAATTTGGTGGTGAAGCTTTCTTT
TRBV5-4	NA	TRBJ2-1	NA	CASGPGGGSEQFF	TGTGCCAGCGGTCCAGGGGGAGGCAGTGAGCAGTTCTTC
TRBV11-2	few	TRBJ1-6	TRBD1	CASSLTGDENSPLHF	TGTGCCAGCAGCTTAACAGGGGATGAGAATTCACCCCTCCACTTT